The entry below describes one TCR beta chain. The method was immunoSEQ multiplex PCR; TCRdb's version includes in-frame clones alone and lacks a portion of them. The table has approximately 1.5 million clones, 95% to 99% seen once. CDR3 length equals 16 residues. Per the germline V gene, CDR1 is MNHEY and CDR2 is SMNVEV (reference sequence). The V gene lost 1 base and the J gene lost 4 bases, with 14 bases spanning the gap. This entry comes from a study of shared clonotypes between healthy human individuals. The sample was naive CD4+ T cells sorted from blood. As for subset: CD45RA+ positively selected. This TCR was sampled from a man between 25 and 39 years old in good health. The chain recombines TRBV27 with TRBJ2-1; D might be TRBD2 (6 bases). The CDR3 nucleotides are TGTGCCAGCAGTTTATTCGGCGGGATGCGTTACAATGAGCAGTTCTTC. This translates into CASSLFGGMRYNEQFF.